A single sample gave rise to the 26 T cell receptor beta chains below, sequenced in a study of CD8 T cells in ankylosing spondylitis. From the 5' RACE reads, TCRdb called clonotypes with MiXCR, one entry per CDR3 protein. The repertoire holds about 300,000 distinct CDR3 sequences, with 11% as singletons. The sequencing sample was made of blood, either unsorted or a sorted T cell fraction (not recorded which). These receptors came from a female donor with ankylosing spondylitis or in good health (not recorded which).

To note about this clonotype: Mismatch with germline at one junction end may stem from a read error. This chain links TRBV7-9 with TRBJ2-1; D may be TRBD2 (6 bases). This CDR3 region has 11 residues. CDR1 is SEHNR and CDR2 is FQNEAQ in the germline V gene (reference sequence). CDR3 coding DNA: TGTGCCAGCACCTGGGGGGAATTAAGGATCTTC. Its translation: CASTWGELRIF. The full variable domain, in which reference TRBV7-9 and TRBJ2-1 provide the parts outside the CDR3, is DTGVSQNPRHKITKRGQNVTFRCDPISEHNRLYWYRQTLGQGPEFLTYFQNEAQLEKSRLLSDRFSAERPKGSFSTLEIQRTEQGDSAMYLCASTWGELRIFGPGTRLTVL.

This chain connects TRBV9 to TRBJ1-1, with 8 bases fitting TRBD1. Germline trimming cut 1 base from V and 7 bases from J; bases unmatched to any gene: 6. Germline CDR1 reads SGDLS; CDR2 reads YYNGEE. The CDR3 consists of 14 residues. CDR3 DNA: TGTGCCAGCAGCGTAACTACAGGGGGAATTGAAGCTTTCTTT. The encoded protein is CASSVTTGGIEAFF.

This clonotype showed up many times. The rearrangement links TRBV12-3 or TRBV12-4 to TRBJ2-4; TRBD1 or TRBD2 may be the D gene (6 bases each). The CDR3 contains 16 residues. V shed 7 bases and J shed 0 bases, with 16 bases lying between them. CDR3 sequence (DNA): TGTGCCAGCACTCCCCCGGGGGCTCTAGCCAAAAACATTCAGTACTTC. It yields the protein CASTPPGALAKNIQYF.

At least ten counts were recorded for this clonotype. CDR3 sequence reads: CASRLLHRDTYTDTQYF. As DNA, the CDR3 is TGTGCCAGCAGACTCCTACACCGGGACACCTACACAGATACGCAGTATTTT. The V gene is TRBV12-3 or TRBV12-4, the J gene TRBJ2-3; D is perhaps TRBD1 (6 bases). The germline V and J ends were trimmed by 6 bases and 2 bases, with 21 bases remaining between them. The CDR3 length is 17 residues.

The chain uses TRBV15 and TRBJ2-2, with TRBD2 matching 8 bases. There are 19 residues in the CDR3. Germline V CDR1 and CDR2: LNHNV, YYDKDF (reference sequence). Losses at the gene ends were 0 bases for V and 0 bases for J; bases not matched to a gene: 9. CDR3 DNA: TGTGCCACCAGCAGAGATCCCCCTCCGGGACTAGCGAACACCGGGGAGCTGTTTTTT. Its translation: CATSRDPPPGLANTGELFF.

Ten or more counts support this clonotype. The chain combines TRBV27 with TRBJ1-6, with D unresolved. Germline V gene lookup returns CDR1 MNHEY and CDR2 SMNVEV (reference sequence). This CDR3 comprises 15 residues. Trimming cost V 3 bases and J 5 bases, with 11 bases left between them. CDR3 nucleotides: TGTGCCAGCAGTTTTAGGACGACCAATAATTCACCCCTCCACTTT. It yields the protein CASSFRTTNNSPLHF.

Only a few counts were recorded for this clonotype. The V gene is TRBV3-1, the J gene TRBJ2-2; 8 bases agree with TRBD2. Germline assignment: CDR1 LGHDT and CDR2 YNNKEL (reference sequence). The ends lost 0 bases at V and 4 bases at J; junction bases unmatched: 10. This CDR3 region has 18 residues. The DNA for the CDR3 is TGTGCCAGCAGCCAAGATGAGGAACTAGCGGAGACCACCGGGGAGCTGTTTTTT. Its translation is CASSQDEELAETTGELFF.

Concerning this clonotype: This may come from a read error, since a much larger clone is one base off. V gene TRBV20-1 combines with J gene TRBJ2-3; D possibly matches TRBD1 or TRBD2 (5 bases each). Germline lookup yields CDR1 DFQATT and CDR2 SNEGSKA (reference sequence). The CDR3 covers 13 residues. The germline V and J ends were trimmed by 1 base and 10 bases, with 15 bases remaining between them. The CDR3 protein is CSARGLAQDAQYF. As DNA, the CDR3 is TGCAGTGCTAGAGGCCTAGCACAGGATGCGCAGTATTTT.

This clonotype was picked up many times. The V gene is TRBV20-1, the J gene TRBJ1-4; the D is unclear. CDR1 is DFQATT and CDR2 is SNEGSKA in the germline V gene (reference sequence). Trimming left V 3 bases short and J 8 bases short, with 16 bases between. This CDR3 has 14 amino acids. The CDR3 bases are TGCAGTGCTAGGGACCCTAGGGCTGGGGAAAAACTGTTTTTT. Residues: CSARDPRAGEKLFF.

The chain carries TRBV7-9 and TRBJ1-4; TRBD1 matches 9 bases. The ends lost 5 bases at V and 2 bases at J; junction bases unmatched: 6. The CDR3 consists of 16 residues. Germline V gene lookup returns CDR1 SEHNR and CDR2 FQNEAQ (reference sequence). This CDR3 is CASSVGTGHTNEKLFF. The CDR3 DNA sequence: TGTGCCAGCAGCGTGGGGACAGGGCATACTAATGAAAAACTGTTTTTT.

This clonotype was recorded many times. The chain couples TRBV28 to TRBJ2-1; TRBD2 aligns across 7 bases. The CDR3 extends over 15 amino acids. Per the germline V gene, CDR1 is MDHEN and CDR2 is SYDVKM. Trimming took 5 bases from V and 8 from J; bases not matched to a gene: 12. The CDR3 DNA follows: TGTGCCAGCAGTCCCCTTCCCCGGCGGGGGTATGAGCAGTTCTTC. Its translation is CASSPLPRRGYEQFF.

This clonotype has a count of ten or more. V is TRBV20-1 and J is TRBJ2-7; the match to TRBD1 covers 8 bases. The V gene end was trimmed by 0 bases and the J gene end by 3 bases; junction bases not matched to a gene: 4. The length of the CDR3 is 14 residues. Germline lookup yields CDR1 DFQATT and CDR2 SNEGSKA (reference sequence). The CDR3 loop is CSARDQDRVYEQYF. The CDR3 coding sequence is TGCAGTGCTAGAGATCAGGACAGGGTCTACGAGCAGTACTTC.

The sample holds many counts of this clonotype. The J gene is TRBJ2-1, the V gene TRBV29-1, with 8 bases that match TRBD1. The CDR3 has 16 residues. Germline assignment: CDR1 SQVTM and CDR2 ANQGSEA. V trimming: 4 bases; J trimming: 2 bases; junction bases outside the gene matches: 10. CDR3 loop: CSVVGQGAWTYNEQFF. DNA for the CDR3: TGCAGCGTTGTCGGCCAGGGGGCATGGACCTACAATGAGCAGTTCTTC.

The V call is TRBV20-1, the J call TRBJ2-1, with 7 bases lining up with TRBD2. Trimming cost V 0 bases and J 4 bases; bases outside gene matches: 15. Germline V gives CDR1 DFQATT, CDR2 SNEGSKA (reference sequence). The CDR3 has 18 residues. The CDR3 protein is CSARDPPWGAGQYNEQFF. The CDR3 DNA follows: TGCAGTGCTAGAGATCCCCCGTGGGGAGCGGGGCAATACAATGAGCAGTTCTTC.

This clonotype was counted ten times or more. This chain joins TRBV27 and TRBJ2-2; D is possibly TRBD2 (6 bases). CDR3 length equals 17 residues. CDR1 is MNHEY and CDR2 is SMNVEV in the germline V gene (reference sequence). V lost 8 bases, J lost 3 bases, and 22 bases lay in between. The CDR3 loop is CASARRGGAFDTGELFF. In nucleotides, the CDR3 is TGTGCCAGCGCGCGTCGCGGCGGGGCATTCGACACCGGGGAGCTGTTTTTT.

The table lists this clonotype with many counts. V is TRBV18 and J is TRBJ2-4; the match to TRBD2 covers 9 bases. The CDR3 extends over 16 amino acids. Germline lookup yields CDR1 KGHSH and CDR2 LQKENI. The junction had 10 bases not matched to a gene; V was cut back by 6 bases and J by 4 bases. The CDR3, as DNA: TGTGCCAGCTCTACGAGGCCTAGCGGGGTAAAAAACATTCAGTACTTC. This translates into CASSTRPSGVKNIQYF.

This chain uses TRBV28 with TRBJ2-5, with D possibly called TRBD1 or TRBD2 (5 bases each). The CDR3 totals 15 residues. Germline CDR1 reads MDHEN; CDR2 reads SYDVKM. The ends were cut back, 4 bases at V and 5 bases at J, with 17 bases in the middle. The CDR3 region is CASSSPGTPGETQYF. The CDR3 DNA sequence: TGTGCCAGCAGTTCTCCCGGGACCCCCGGTGAGACCCAGTACTTC.

The chain recombines TRBV19 with TRBJ2-1; D gene uncertain. There are 14 residues in the CDR3. Trimming shortened V by 0 bases and J by 3 bases, and 6 bases separated the two germline ends. From germline, CDR1 is LNHDA and CDR2 SQIVND (reference sequence). The CDR3 sequence: CASSIEDGYNEQFF. As DNA, the CDR3 is TGTGCCAGTAGTATAGAGGACGGCTACAATGAGCAGTTCTTC.

This clonotype was seen repeatedly, ten times or more. The rearrangement uses TRBV7-6 and TRBJ1-5; D uncertain. The CDR3 sequence is 13 residues long. With 1 base removed from V and 6 bases from J, the gap between germline ends came to 7 bases. CDR1 and CDR2 from the germline V gene are SGHVS and FNYEAQ. The CDR3 DNA sequence: TGTGCCAGCAGCTTAGGAGTGAGTCAGCCCCAGCATTTT. Encoded protein: CASSLGVSQPQHF.

This clonotype was observed a handful of times. The V gene is TRBV7-2, the J gene TRBJ2-3; 7 positions match TRBD1. V lost 5 bases, J lost 5 bases, and 7 bases stayed unmatched. Germline V gene sequence: CDR1 SGHTA, CDR2 FQGNSA. The CDR3 consists of 14 residues. The CDR3 DNA reads as TGTGCCAGCAGCCTTGACAGGGTTCAAGATACGCAGTATTTT. Translated: CASSLDRVQDTQYF.

This clonotype came up many times. V usage is TRBV2 and J usage is TRBJ2-1; D is possibly TRBD2 (5 bases). Trimming took 7 bases from V and 8 from J, leaving 12 bases between them. This CDR3 is built from 12 residues. The V gene's germline CDR1 is SNHLY and CDR2 FYNNEI. The CDR3 DNA follows: TGTGCCAGCACCCACGGGGTTTATGAGCAGTTCTTC. Residues: CASTHGVYEQFF.

The table lists this clonotype with a few counts. The CDR3 region is CASSLDRDTRYGYTF. The CDR3 nucleotides read TGCGCCAGCAGCTTAGACCGGGACACGAGATATGGCTACACCTTC. This rearrangement joins TRBV5-1 to TRBJ1-2; TRBD1 might be the D (6 bases). This CDR3 is 15 amino acids long. With 2 bases removed from V and 5 bases from J, the gap between germline ends came to 16 bases. Germline V gene data show CDR1 as SGHRS and CDR2 as YFSETQ. Complete variable domain (other parts from reference TRBV5-1 and TRBJ1-2): KAGVTQTPRYLIKTRGQQVTLSCSPISGHRSVSWYQQTPGQGLQFLFEYFSETQRNKGNFPGRFSGRQFSNSRSEMNVSTLELGDSALYLCASSLDRDTRYGYTFGSGTRLTVV.

This clonotype has ten or more counts. The chain recombines TRBV5-6 with TRBJ2-5, with no clear D. The CDR3 is 13 residues long. Looked up from germline, CDR1 is SGHDT and CDR2 is YYEEEE. Trimming took 4 bases from V and 2 from J, leaving 9 bases between them. Written as DNA, the CDR3 is TGTGCCAGCAGCCGTGACATACAAGAGACCCAGTACTTC. As protein: CASSRDIQETQYF.

This clonotype came up a few times. V is TRBV25-1 and J is TRBJ1-4; 10 bases are a match to TRBD1. V was pared by 4 bases and J by 7 bases, with 9 bases of the junction left unmatched. The CDR3 consists of 16 residues. Germline CDR1 and CDR2: MGHDK and SYGVNS. Here the CDR3 DNA reads TGTGCCAGCAGTGGAGTTTGGGGACAGGGGAGTGAAAAACTGTTTTTT. It specifies CASSGVWGQGSEKLFF.

This clonotype was counted at least ten times. The chain uses TRBV29-1 and TRBJ1-3; the match to TRBD1 covers 8 bases. V trimming: 4 bases; J trimming: 0 bases; junction bases outside the gene matches: 5. Germline CDR1 is SQVTM and CDR2 is ANQGSEA. The CDR3 loop spans 15 amino acids. The CDR3 region is CSVVGQGYSGNTIYF. The CDR3 DNA is TGCAGCGTTGTAGGACAGGGATACTCTGGAAACACCATATATTTT. Supplemented by reference TRBV29-1 and TRBJ1-3, the full variable domain reads SAVISQKPSRDICQRGTSLTIQCQVDSQVTMMFWYRQQPGQSLTLIATANQGSEATYESGFVIDKFPISRPNLTFSTLTVSNMSPEDSSIYLCSVVGQGYSGNTIYFGEGSWLTVV.

This clonotype was detected ten times or more. V usage is TRBV20-1 and J usage is TRBJ1-6, with unresolved D. CDR3 size: 15 residues. From germline, CDR1 is DFQATT and CDR2 SNEGSKA (reference sequence). The V end lost 4 bases, the J end lost 7 bases, and 17 bases lay between the germline ends. CDR3 sequence: CSATLSGIENSPLHF. The CDR3 DNA reads TGCAGTGCTACTCTGTCCGGAATAGAAAATTCACCCCTCCACTTT.